These 31 T cell receptor beta chains originate from one sample sequenced in a study of T cells after yellow fever vaccination. TCRdb called the 5' RACE reads again in MiXCR, with one record for every CDR3 protein. The repertoire holds around 67,000 distinct CDR3 sequences, with roughly 6.9% as singletons. Sequencing used CD8+ T cells sorted from PBMCs, obtained around 5 days after the first yellow fever vaccination. The receptors stem from a man younger than 30 who received the YFV17D yellow fever vaccine.

This clonotype showed up many times. The V gene is TRBV12-3 or TRBV12-4, the J gene TRBJ2-7, with D uncertain. The CDR3 length is 13 residues. The V and J ends lost 4 bases and 6 bases respectively, with 13 bases between them. CDR3 region: CASSYKRYPEQYF. In nucleotides, the CDR3 is TGTGCCAGCAGTTATAAAAGATACCCCGAGCAGTACTTC.

In its sample, this clonotype was seen many times. The V and J genes are TRBV4-1 and TRBJ2-5; 12 nucleotides line up with TRBD2. Germline loops: CDR1 MGHRA, CDR2 YSYEKL. CDR3 length: 20 residues. Trimming took 0 bases from V and 2 from J; bases not matched to a gene: 13. CDR3 loop: CASSQDSRASGGGYQETQYF. The CDR3 DNA is TGCGCCAGCAGCCAAGATAGTAGGGCTAGCGGGGGGGGGTATCAAGAGACCCAGTACTTC.

This clonotype has only a few counts. The chain has TRBV11-2 and TRBJ2-7; the D gene is possibly TRBD1 (6 bases). The germline gives CDR1 SGHAT, CDR2 FQNNGV. The CDR3 has 14 amino acids. The V and J ends lost 6 bases and 3 bases respectively, with 15 bases between them. The chain's CDR3 is CASSSWDTLYEQYF. The CDR3 DNA reads as TGTGCCAGCAGTTCTTGGGACACACTCTACGAGCAGTACTTC.

This clonotype was detected a few times. The chain employs TRBV27 and TRBJ2-7; perhaps TRBD1 as D (6 bases). In germline, CDR1 is MNHEY, CDR2 SMNVEV (reference sequence). The CDR3 has 16 amino acids. The V and J ends lost 3 bases and 2 bases respectively, with 17 bases between them. DNA of the CDR3: TGTGCCAGCAGTTTTAGAGGGGGTGACACTGCCTACGAGCAGTACGTC. Amino acid sequence: CASSFRGGDTAYEQYV.

The chain joins TRBV10-3 to TRBJ2-5; D is possibly TRBD1 or TRBD2 (5 bases each). Between the trimmed V and J ends, which lost 7 bases and 3 bases, there was a span of 18 bases. This CDR3 comprises 15 residues. CDR1 is ENHRY, CDR2 SYGVKD, per germline. CDR3 loop: CAITVGRSMKETQYF. The CDR3 DNA reads as TGTGCCATCACTGTGGGACGGTCCATGAAAGAGACCCAGTACTTC.

The chain's CDR3 is CSARDIRLAGGVAKNIQYF. CDR3 coding DNA: TGCAGTGCTAGAGATATCCGACTAGCGGGGGGGGTAGCCAAAAACATTCAGTACTTC. The rearrangement links TRBV20-1 to TRBJ2-4; 14 nucleotides agree with TRBD2. The CDR3 length is 19 residues. V trimming: 0 bases; J trimming: 0 bases; junction bases outside the gene matches: 7. Germline CDR1 and CDR2: DFQATT and SNEGSKA (reference sequence).

The rearrangement joins TRBV4-1 to TRBJ1-1; 7 bases line up with TRBD1. The germline V gene has CDR1 MGHRA and CDR2 YSYEKL. The CDR3 runs 17 residues. The junction had 10 bases not matched to a gene; V was cut back by 0 bases and J by 3 bases. In DNA form, the CDR3 reads TGCGCCAGCAGCCAAGAGGCGGTGGAGACAGGGTACACTGAAGCTTTCTTT. Translated, it gives CASSQEAVETGYTEAFF.

This clonotype was seen more than once but under ten times. The chain couples TRBV19 to TRBJ1-2; 11 bases are a match to TRBD1. With V trimmed by 5 bases and J by 3 bases, 8 bases remained unmatched. CDR1 is LNHDA and CDR2 is SQIVND in the germline V gene (reference sequence). This CDR3 is 16 amino acids long. In nucleotides, the CDR3 is TGTGCCAGTAGTCTGCGGGGACAGGGGGTTCACTATGGCTACACCTTC. Its translation is CASSLRGQGVHYGYTF.

This clonotype occurred many times. The V gene is TRBV4-2, the J gene TRBJ2-1, with 9 bases that match TRBD2. The CDR3 loop spans 15 amino acids. Germline CDR1 and CDR2: LGHNA and YNFKEQ. The V segment lost 1 base and the J segment 6 bases; nucleotides outside the gene matches: 4. The CDR3 reads CASSQGAGGSNEQFF. The CDR3 DNA sequence: TGTGCCAGCAGCCAAGGAGCGGGGGGATCCAATGAGCAGTTCTTC.

The chain carries TRBV15 and TRBJ1-5; D is possibly TRBD1 (5 bases). V lost 0 bases and J lost 2, with 5 bases in between. Germline assignment: CDR1 LNHNV and CDR2 YYDKDF (reference sequence). This CDR3 has 14 amino acids. The CDR3 bases are TGTGCCACCAGCAGAGAAGGGGGCAATCAGCCCCAGCATTTT. Translated: CATSREGGNQPQHF. The full variable domain, rest sourced from reference TRBV15 and TRBJ1-5, is DAMVIQNPRYQVTQFGKPVTLSCSQTLNHNVMYWYQQKSSQAPKLLFHYYDKDFNNEADTPDNFQSRRPNTSFCFLDIRSPGLGDTAMYLCATSREGGNQPQHFGDGTRLSIL.

This rearrangement joins TRBV15 to TRBJ2-1; TRBD2 matches at 10 bases. The V segment lost 5 bases and the J segment 7 bases; nucleotides outside the gene matches: 5. The length of the CDR3 is 14 residues. Germline values: CDR1 LNHNV, CDR2 YYDKDF (reference sequence). The CDR3 here is CATSGSGGANEQFF. The CDR3 bases are TGTGCCACCAGCGGGAGCGGGGGGGCAAATGAGCAGTTCTTC.

This clonotype has only a few counts. The chain carries TRBV4-1 and TRBJ1-1, with D possibly being TRBD1 (6 bases). CDR3 length: 16 residues. The V gene lost 4 bases and the J gene lost 6 bases, with 21 bases spanning the gap. The V gene's germline CDR1 is MGHRA and CDR2 YSYEKL. Here the CDR3 DNA reads TGCGCCAGCAGCCCCCCCTTAGTCGGGGGCCGGTCTGAAGCTTTCTTT. Amino acid sequence: CASSPPLVGGRSEAFF.

This clonotype was detected a few times. This chain connects TRBV27 to TRBJ1-1, with unresolved D. V was shortened by 3 bases and J by 1 base, with 6 bases between the two germline ends. From germline, CDR1 is MNHEY and CDR2 SMNVEV (reference sequence). The length of the CDR3 is 13 residues. CDR3 region: CASSFSGNTEAFF. CDR3 nucleotide sequence: TGTGCCAGCAGTTTCTCCGGGAACACTGAAGCTTTCTTT.

This clonotype occurred a few times. The chain employs TRBV5-1 and TRBJ2-7; tentatively, D is TRBD1 (6 bases). V dropped 0 bases and J dropped 5 bases, with 12 bases sitting between them. Germline values: CDR1 SGHRS, CDR2 YFSETQ. The CDR3 totals 14 residues. CDR3 protein: CASSLEQGWNEQYF. CDR3 coding DNA: TGCGCCAGCAGCTTGGAACAGGGTTGGAACGAGCAGTACTTC.

This clonotype has a count of ten or more. The rearrangement links TRBV4-1 to TRBJ2-5; 8 nucleotides align to TRBD1. Looked up from germline, CDR1 is MGHRA and CDR2 is YSYEKL. V trimming: 4 bases; J trimming: 2 bases; junction bases outside the gene matches: 6. The CDR3 is made up of 15 amino acids. The CDR3 sequence: CASSPRTGNQETQYF. CDR3 sequence (DNA): TGCGCCAGCAGCCCGAGGACAGGGAATCAAGAGACCCAGTACTTC.

This clonotype was seen ten or more times. The chain uses TRBV9 and TRBJ2-7; weak D call: TRBD2 (6 bases). This CDR3 comprises 14 residues. CDR1 and CDR2 from the germline V gene are SGDLS and YYNGEE. V dropped 3 bases and J dropped 5 bases, with 15 bases sitting between them. CDR3 nucleotides: TGTGCCAGCAGCGGCGGGGTAGGGGACCACGAGCAGTACTTC. It yields the protein CASSGGVGDHEQYF.

The genes are TRBV7-9 and TRBJ2-5; D is unclear. V lost 3 bases and J lost 5, with 13 bases in between. The CDR3 is 14 amino acids. Germline loops: CDR1 SEHNR, CDR2 FQNEAQ (reference sequence). The DNA of the CDR3 is TGTGCCAGCAGCTTCAACCCGGTGGGGGAGACCCAGTACTTC. Its protein product is CASSFNPVGETQYF.

This clonotype was counted ten times or more. V usage is TRBV12-3 or TRBV12-4 and J usage is TRBJ1-5, with 7 bases that match TRBD1. The CDR3 has 15 amino acids. After removal of 5 bases from V and 6 bases from J, the junction contained 10 bases not matched to a gene. CDR3 coding DNA: TGTGCCAGCAGTGAAAGGGACAGTGGGGGTCAGCCCCAGCATTTT. Its protein is CASSERDSGGQPQHF.

This chain connects TRBV6-5 to TRBJ1-6; D unresolved. Trimming left V 4 bases short and J 4 bases short, with 8 bases between. Germline V gene data show CDR1 as MNHEY and CDR2 as SVGAGI. This CDR3 is built from 14 residues. Here the CDR3 reads CASSLSEYNSPLHF. Here the CDR3 DNA reads TGTGCCAGCAGTTTGTCAGAGTATAATTCACCCCTCCACTTT.

J is TRBJ2-3 and V is TRBV19; no reliable D call. Germline V gene sequence: CDR1 LNHDA, CDR2 SQIVND (reference sequence). This CDR3 has 16 amino acids. Trimming took off 1 base at V and 1 base at J, with 12 bases between the two ends. CDR3 in amino acids: CASSIGDSGGTDTQYF. CDR3 nucleotide sequence: TGTGCCAGTAGTATAGGAGACTCAGGAGGCACAGATACGCAGTATTTT.

This chain uses TRBV6-2 or TRBV6-3 with TRBJ2-3; unclear D gene. CDR1 and CDR2 (germline): MNHEY, SVGEGT. The CDR3 covers 14 residues. V shed 2 bases and J shed 0 bases, with 6 bases lying between them. The CDR3 here is CASSYLKSTDTQYF. The CDR3 bases are TGTGCCAGCAGTTACCTTAAGAGCACAGATACGCAGTATTTT.

This clonotype was observed at least ten times. The V gene is TRBV12-3 or TRBV12-4, the J gene TRBJ1-2; D not certain. This CDR3 has 13 amino acids. The V end was cut by 5 bases, the J end by 2 bases, with 9 bases between. The CDR3 here is CASSPGWNYGYTF. Here the CDR3 DNA reads TGTGCCAGCAGTCCCGGCTGGAACTATGGCTACACCTTC.

This clonotype was picked up a small number of times. V is TRBV3-1 and J is TRBJ2-6, with 9 bases aligning to TRBD1. The CDR3 runs 18 residues. Germline V gene sequence: CDR1 LGHDT, CDR2 YNNKEL (reference sequence). Germline trimming cut 4 bases from V and 1 base from J; bases unmatched to any gene: 8. CDR3 sequence (DNA): TGTGCCAGCAGCCCCCGGGACAGGGAGGGGTCTGGGGCCAACGTCCTGACTTTC. Amino acids: CASSPRDREGSGANVLTF.

In its sample, this clonotype was seen many times. The rearrangement links TRBV5-1 to TRBJ2-7; no definite D call. V was cut by 2 bases and J by 7 bases, with 7 bases left in between. The CDR3 has 11 amino acids. CDR1 and CDR2 (germline): SGHRS, YFSETQ. CDR3 nucleotide sequence: TGCGCCAGCAGCTTCGGAGAAGAGCAGTACTTC. Translating gives CASSFGEEQYF.

Notes on this clonotype: Being one base from a much bigger clone, this may be a read error. The chain employs TRBV24-1 and TRBJ2-1; D is unresolved. Trimming took off 5 bases at V and 6 bases at J, with 10 bases between the two ends. The germline CDR1 and CDR2 sequences are KGHDR and SFDVKD. The CDR3 sequence is 13 residues long. The CDR3 DNA reads as TGTGCCACCAGTGGTCCGGGTCTCAATGAGCAGTTCTTC. Residues: CATSGPGLNEQFF.

This clonotype was counted ten times or more. The V call is TRBV4-1, the J call TRBJ2-3; the match to TRBD1 covers 9 bases. CDR3 size: 17 residues. Trimming at V came to 2 bases and at J to 4 bases, leaving 10 bases not matched to a gene. Per germline, CDR1 MGHRA and CDR2 YSYEKL. CDR3 sequence: CASSQLINRGRADTQYF. CDR3 coding DNA: TGCGCCAGCAGCCAATTAATCAACAGGGGGCGCGCAGATACGCAGTATTTT.

This clonotype was counted only a few times. The chain is built from TRBV14 and TRBJ1-2; 12 bases map to TRBD1. CDR1 and CDR2 (germline): SGHDN, FVKESK. The CDR3 is made up of 19 amino acids. V was clipped by 0 bases and J by 3 bases; unmatched bases: 11. In DNA, the CDR3 is TGTGCCAGCAGCCAAGATCGTCCCGGGACAGGGGGCTTTGACTATGGCTACACCTTC. Translated, it gives CASSQDRPGTGGFDYGYTF.

This clonotype was seen a single time. The rearrangement uses TRBV7-9 and TRBJ2-7; D gene uncertain. The CDR3 loop spans 14 amino acids. V lost 3 bases and J 2 bases, leaving 11 bases between the germline ends. The germline V gene has CDR1 SEHNR and CDR2 FQNEAQ (reference sequence). The CDR3 here is CASSFNRGPYEQYV. As DNA, the CDR3 is TGTGCCAGCAGCTTCAACAGAGGCCCCTACGAGCAGTACGTC.

A few counts support this clonotype. The rearrangement joins TRBV4-2 to TRBJ2-1; unclear D gene. Trimming removed 0 bases at V and 6 bases at J, with 12 bases between. CDR3 size: 15 residues. Per germline, CDR1 LGHNA and CDR2 YNFKEQ. The chain's CDR3 is CASSQEPSVPNEQFF. CDR3 coding DNA: TGTGCCAGCAGCCAAGAACCTAGTGTGCCCAATGAGCAGTTCTTC.

Of note for this clonotype: A much larger clone differs by one base, so this may be a read error. The chain uses TRBV7-9 and TRBJ2-1; 8 bases map to TRBD2. CDR3 size: 15 residues. CDR1 is SEHNR and CDR2 is FQNEAQ in the germline V gene (reference sequence). The CDR3: CVSSLLAGRPNEQFF. In DNA form, the CDR3 reads TGTGTCAGCAGCTTATTAGCGGGGCGCCCTAATGAGCAGTTCTTC.

This clonotype appeared a few times. The chain recombines TRBV19 with TRBJ2-2; D is possibly TRBD1 or TRBD2 (5 bases each). The ends were cut back, 3 bases at V and 4 bases at J, with 12 bases in the middle. CDR1 is LNHDA, CDR2 SQIVND, per germline (reference sequence). The CDR3 loop spans 15 amino acids. CDR3 loop: CASSIRGTSTGELFF. CDR3 sequence (DNA): TGTGCCAGTAGTATCCGGGGCACGAGCACCGGGGAGCTGTTTTTT.